Below, 21 T cell receptor beta chains from the same sample are listed, as sequenced in a study of blood T cells in healthy people across ages. The use of a sample-barcoded 5' primer and a J-beta primer mix characterized a second PCR of roughly 6 to 11 cycles. From the 5' RACE reads, TCRdb called clonotypes with MiXCR, one entry per CDR3 protein. The sample has more than 900,000 distinct CDR3 sequences, under 30% seen once; the top ten hold about 0.72%. This same sample was also taken into another study, of T cells of mothers and their children.

Sequenced: blood. All receptors come from a girl aged 2-10 years in good health.

This clonotype showed up just a few times. The chain links TRBV9 to TRBJ2-5, with TRBD2 identical over 8 bases. The germline CDR1 and CDR2 sequences are SGDLS and YYNGEE. J was trimmed by 5 bases and V by 5 bases; bases with no gene match: 11. The CDR3 runs to 15 residues. This CDR3 reads CASSVSGGAGETQYF. The DNA of the CDR3 is TGTGCCAGCAGTGTCTCGGGGGGGGCAGGGGAGACCCAGTACTTC.

The chain uses TRBV29-1 and TRBJ2-6; 8 nucleotides match TRBD1. With V trimmed by 5 bases and J by 0 bases, 12 bases remained unmatched. This CDR3 is 18 amino acids long. In germline, CDR1 is SQVTM, CDR2 ANQGSEA. CDR3 in amino acids: CSVSPGQGEFSGANVLTF. The CDR3 nucleotides read TGCAGCGTTTCCCCCGGACAGGGTGAATTCTCTGGGGCCAACGTCCTGACTTTC.

The rearrangement uses TRBV11-2 and TRBJ2-1; D gene ambiguous. Germline V gene sequence: CDR1 SGHAT, CDR2 FQNNGV. Deletions cut 0 bases from V and 8 bases from J, with 8 bases between. The CDR3 length is 13 residues. CDR3 DNA sequence: TGTGCCAGCAGCTTAGAGGAGACCGATGAGCAGTTCTTC. Translation: CASSLEETDEQFF. Full variable domain (remainder filled in from reference TRBV11-2 and TRBJ2-1): EAGVAQSPRYKIIEKRQSVAFWCNPISGHATLYWYQQILGQGPKLLIQFQNNGVVDDSQLPKDRFSAERLKGVDSTLKIQPAKLEDSAVYLCASSLEETDEQFFGPGTRLTVL.

This clonotype was observed at least ten times. Its ends do not fully match the called genes, so a read error is possible. V is TRBV29-1 and J is TRBJ2-1; 13 bases match TRBD2. The CDR3 is 15 residues long. CDR1 and CDR2 (germline): SQVTM, ANQGSEA. CDR3 amino acids: CSASPGTSGEETQYF. For the CDR3, the DNA is TGCAGCGCGTCCCCCGGGACTAGCGGGGAAGAGACCCAGTATTTC.

This clonotype was picked up a small number of times. The rearrangement uses TRBV20-1 and TRBJ2-1; D call uncertain. Trimming shortened V by 1 base and J by 7 bases, and 11 bases separated the two germline ends. Germline V gene sequence: CDR1 DFQATT, CDR2 SNEGSKA (reference sequence). The CDR3 has 13 residues. The CDR3: CSARARNFNEQFF. The CDR3 DNA is TGCAGTGCTAGAGCCAGGAATTTTAATGAGCAGTTCTTC.

The rearrangement links TRBV29-1 to TRBJ2-1, with 7 bases matching TRBD2. The better agreement between TRBJ2-7 and the DNA end casts doubt on the J call. The CDR3 spans 13 residues. Germline assignment: CDR1 SQVTM and CDR2 ANQGSEA. The CDR3 bases are TGCAGCGTTAGCCCCGGGGGAGGGTACGAGCAGTACTTC. Protein product: CSVSPGGGYEQYF.

V is TRBV28 and J is TRBJ2-5; tentatively, D is TRBD1 or TRBD2 (5 bases each). Germline values: CDR1 MDHEN, CDR2 SYDVKM. The CDR3 runs 14 residues. Trimming cost V 8 bases and J 2 bases, with 15 bases left between them. CDR3 amino acids: CASGRAWGQETQYF. The DNA for the CDR3 is TGTGCCAGCGGGCGGGCATGGGGGCAAGAGACCCAGTACTTC.

This clonotype was observed a handful of times. The rearrangement uses TRBV29-1 and TRBJ2-3; no firm D call. The CDR3 has 11 amino acids. CDR1 SQVTM and CDR2 ANQGSEA come from the germline V gene. Trimming took off 6 bases at V and 4 bases at J, with 8 bases between the two ends. In nucleotides, the CDR3 is TGCAGCGTCCGAGAGGCAGATACGCAGTATTTT. This encodes CSVREADTQYF.

This chain joins TRBV5-1 and TRBJ1-1; D gene unclear. The CDR3 covers 15 residues. Between the trimmed V and J ends, which lost 1 base and 3 bases, there was a span of 13 bases. Germline V lookup: CDR1 SGHRS, CDR2 YFSETQ. CDR3 sequence: CASSLRAMGDTEAFF. CDR3 bases: TGCGCCAGCAGCTTGAGGGCTATGGGAGACACTGAAGCTTTCTTT.

The chain couples TRBV29-1 to TRBJ1-4, with D possibly matching TRBD1 (6 bases). V lost 6 bases, J lost 8 bases, and 16 bases lay in between. The CDR3 has 13 residues. Germline CDR1 and CDR2: SQVTM and ANQGSEA. CDR3 residues: CSVLGTPPEKLFF. The CDR3 coding sequence is TGCAGCGTCCTCGGGACACCTCCCGAAAAACTGTTTTTT.

The chain uses TRBV7-9 and TRBJ2-1; 9 positions agree with TRBD2. The germline V gene encodes CDR1 SEHNR and CDR2 FQNEAQ (reference sequence). V trimming: 0 bases; J trimming: 6 bases; junction bases outside the gene matches: 9. CDR3 size: 17 residues. CDR3 in amino acids: CASSLAPGTSISNEQFF. The CDR3 bases are TGTGCCAGCAGCTTAGCTCCCGGGACTAGCATCTCCAATGAGCAGTTCTTC.

A few counts support this clonotype. This sequence joins TRBV27 and TRBJ1-1, with D maybe TRBD1 (5 bases). The length of the CDR3 is 15 residues. Germline CDR1 is MNHEY and CDR2 is SMNVEV (reference sequence). The germline V and J ends were trimmed by 2 bases and 0 bases, with 10 bases remaining between them. In DNA form, the CDR3 reads TGTGCCAGCAGTTTAGGGGGGAATATGAACACTGAAGCTTTCTTT. Amino acids: CASSLGGNMNTEAFF.

The V and J genes are TRBV2 and TRBJ1-5; TRBD1 is a possible D gene (6 bases). This CDR3 is built from 15 residues. CDR1 is SNHLY and CDR2 is FYNNEI in the germline V gene. Trimming removed 5 bases at V and 1 base at J, with 12 bases between. The CDR3, as DNA: TGTGCCAGCAGTTCCGGGACAAAAAGCAATCAGCCCCAGCATTTT. This sequence encodes CASSSGTKSNQPQHF.

This clonotype appeared many times. The chain uses TRBV9 and TRBJ2-1; TRBD2 might be the D (7 bases). With 8 bases removed from V and 14 bases from J, the gap between germline ends came to 23 bases. The CDR3 contains 13 residues. Germline V gene data show CDR1 as SGDLS and CDR2 as YYNGEE. CDR3 region: CASRPGEGPEEFF. The CDR3 DNA reads TGTGCCAGTCGGCCAGGGGAGGGCCCCGAAGAGTTCTTC.

The rearrangement links TRBV10-3 to TRBJ1-3; TRBD1 matches at 7 bases. This CDR3 is 14 amino acids long. The germline gives CDR1 ENHRY, CDR2 SYGVKD. The junction had 7 bases not matched to a gene; V was cut back by 6 bases and J by 5 bases. The CDR3 region is CAIRATGQRNTIYF. The CDR3, as DNA: TGTGCCATCAGGGCGACAGGGCAAAGAAACACCATATATTTT.

The J gene is TRBJ2-4, the V gene TRBV12-5; possibly TRBD1 for D (6 bases). Trimming left V 0 bases short and J 9 bases short, with 18 bases between. Germline V gives CDR1 LGHNT, CDR2 FRNRAP. CDR3 length: 16 amino acids. The CDR3 DNA is TGTGCTAGTGGTTTGGTACTATCAGGGGAAGTTGGCATTCAGTACTTC. Its translation: CASGLVLSGEVGIQYF.

CDR3 coding DNA: TGTGCCAGCAGTCCCCGAGGAGCCACAGATACGCAGTATTTT. Its protein product is CASSPRGATDTQYF. The gene calls are TRBV28 and TRBJ2-3, with no clear D. The germline V gene encodes CDR1 MDHEN and CDR2 SYDVKM. Trimming pared 5 bases from V and 2 bases from J, leaving 11 bases between. The CDR3 sequence is 14 residues long. The complete variable domain, with remaining parts taken from reference TRBV28 and TRBJ2-3, reads DVKVTQSSRYLVKRTGEKVFLECVQDMDHENMFWYRQDPGLGLRLIYFSYDVKMKEKGDIPEGYSVSREKKERFSLILESASTNQTSMYLCASSPRGATDTQYFGPGTRLTVL.

This clonotype has only a few counts. The DNA for the CDR3 is TGTGCCAGCAGTTTCGGGACTAGCGGGTTCAACACCGGGGAGCTGTTTTTT. This sequence encodes CASSFGTSGFNTGELFF. The chain employs TRBV27 and TRBJ2-2, with 12 nucleotides matching TRBD2. J was trimmed by 2 bases and V by 3 bases; bases with no gene match: 4. The CDR3 consists of 17 residues. CDR1 and CDR2 (germline): MNHEY, SMNVEV (reference sequence).

This clonotype was counted only a few times. The V gene is TRBV20-1, the J gene TRBJ2-3, with D uncertain. The CDR3 totals 15 residues. Germline CDR1 is DFQATT and CDR2 is SNEGSKA (reference sequence). V shed 1 base and J shed 6 bases, with 17 bases lying between them. The CDR3 nucleotides read TGCAGTGCTAGAGTTCCAGGCCCAAGGACGGATACGCAGTATTTT. Amino acids: CSARVPGPRTDTQYF.

V is TRBV20-1 and J is TRBJ2-5; D possibly corresponds to TRBD2 (6 bases). Looked up from germline, CDR1 is DFQATT and CDR2 is SNEGSKA (reference sequence). The CDR3 totals 12 residues. The CDR3 DNA is TGCAGCGGGGGTGAGGGAGAAGAGACCCAGTACTTC. Residues: CSGGEGEETQYF.

The rearrangement joins TRBV29-1 to TRBJ2-5, with D perhaps being TRBD1 or TRBD2 (5 bases each). V was trimmed by 4 bases and J by 5 bases, leaving 14 bases between them. This CDR3 comprises 13 residues. CDR1 is SQVTM and CDR2 is ANQGSEA in the germline V gene. CDR3 region: CSVVGDDGETQYF. The DNA of the CDR3 is TGCAGCGTTGTTGGGGACGACGGGGAGACCCAGTACTTC.